These 28 T cell receptor beta chains share one sample of origin, sequenced in a study of T-cell reconstitution after alpha-beta-depleted transplantation in children. A library of TCRbeta sequences, prepared with unique molecular identifiers, was generated. TCRdb passed the PCR reads through MiXCR, listing each CDR3 protein once. The repertoire has some 590,000 distinct CDR3 sequences, over 9.5% of them found once; the top ten carry about 4.3%. The sequenced sample was PBMCs from the stem cell graft donor, obtained from the stem cell graft. These receptors were taken from a human donor who donated a stem cell graft to a child with acute myeloid leukemia.

This clonotype was counted many times. The chain is built from TRBV5-1 and TRBJ1-1; TRBD1 aligns across 10 bases. J gave up 4 bases and V 2 bases, and 8 bases lay outside the gene matches. Germline V gives CDR1 SGHRS, CDR2 YFSETQ. This CDR3 contains 16 residues. The CDR3 reads CASSFRPTGGSTEAFF. CDR3 bases: TGCGCCAGCAGCTTCAGGCCGACAGGGGGCAGCACTGAAGCTTTCTTT.

This clonotype was counted only a few times. One junction end does not reproduce the germline sequence, and a read error may be involved. The rearrangement joins TRBV20-1 to TRBJ1-2; D gene uncertain. CDR3 size: 11 residues. Germline V gives CDR1 DFQATT, CDR2 SNEGSKA (reference sequence). The CDR3 DNA is TGCAGTGCCAGAGTGGGCAATGGCTACACCTTC. Encoded protein: CSARVGNGYTF.

This clonotype has only a few counts. The genes are TRBV12-3 or TRBV12-4 and TRBJ1-5, with 7 bases aligning to TRBD1. V trimming: 3 bases; J trimming: 6 bases; junction bases outside the gene matches: 8. This CDR3 region has 15 residues. The CDR3 DNA reads as TGTGCCAGCAGTTTTATTGCAGGGGGGGGTCAGCCCCAGCATTTT. Its translation is CASSFIAGGGQPQHF.

The sample holds many counts of this clonotype. V usage is TRBV6-5 and J usage is TRBJ2-1; 9 bases line up with TRBD2. Germline CDR1 reads MNHEY; CDR2 reads SVGAGI. This CDR3 has 15 residues. With 0 bases clipped from V and 5 bases from J, the junction kept 2 bases outside the gene matches. The CDR3: CASSYSLAGHNEQFF. The DNA for the CDR3 is TGTGCCAGCAGTTACTCCCTAGCGGGGCACAATGAGCAGTTCTTC.

This clonotype was detected ten times or more. The chain links TRBV3-1 to TRBJ2-1; D call uncertain. Germline CDR1 LGHDT, CDR2 YNNKEL (reference sequence). The CDR3 loop spans 12 amino acids. With 3 bases removed from V and 11 bases from J, the gap between germline ends came to 11 bases. CDR3 amino acids: CASSQYATKQFF. DNA for the CDR3: TGTGCCAGCAGCCAGTACGCTACTAAGCAGTTCTTC.

This clonotype was counted many times. The chain has TRBV6-1 and TRBJ2-1; 9 positions match TRBD2. The J segment lost 3 bases and the V segment lost 5 bases, leaving 11 bases of the junction unmatched. Germline values: CDR1 MNHNS, CDR2 SASEGT. The CDR3 contains 17 residues. The CDR3 protein is CASSSLSGSMIYNEQFF. CDR3 nucleotide sequence: TGTGCCAGCAGTAGTCTTAGCGGGAGTATGATCTACAATGAGCAGTTCTTC.

The CDR3 coding sequence is TGCGCCAGCAGCCAAACCCTAAGCGGGACAGACACAGATACGCAGTATTTT. Its translation: CASSQTLSGTDTDTQYF. The chain uses TRBV4-1 and TRBJ2-3; D might be TRBD1 or TRBD2, each matching 7 bases. V lost 2 bases, J lost 2 bases, and 17 bases lay in between. The CDR3 runs 17 residues. Germline values: CDR1 MGHRA, CDR2 YSYEKL.

This clonotype came up a few times. The chain combines TRBV3-1 with TRBJ2-2; the match to TRBD1 covers 8 bases. The CDR3 sequence is 16 residues long. Trimming took 5 bases from V and 1 from J; bases not matched to a gene: 6. Germline V lookup: CDR1 LGHDT, CDR2 YNNKEL (reference sequence). CDR3: CASSTDRGLNTGELFF. The CDR3 nucleotides are TGTGCCAGCAGCACCGACAGGGGCTTGAACACCGGGGAGCTGTTTTTT.

The CDR3 here is CSASPSLVSEQFF. CDR3 nucleotides: TGCAGTGCTAGTCCTAGCTTAGTGAGTGAGCAGTTCTTC. The genes are TRBV20-1 and TRBJ2-1; tentative D call: TRBD2 (5 bases). The germline V and J ends were trimmed by 3 bases and 9 bases, with 15 bases remaining between them. There are 13 residues in the CDR3. CDR1 DFQATT and CDR2 SNEGSKA come from the germline V gene (reference sequence).

V and J are TRBV7-2 and TRBJ1-2, with D possibly TRBD1 on 5 matching bases. Germline V lookup: CDR1 SGHTA, CDR2 FQGNSA. With 5 bases removed from V and 7 bases from J, the gap between germline ends came to 14 bases. The CDR3 totals 13 residues. CDR3 coding DNA: TGTGCCAGCAGCACCGACAGAGAGGGTGGCTACACCTTC. Residues: CASSTDREGGYTF.

This clonotype was seen only a few times. The chain joins TRBV15 to TRBJ2-1; TRBD2 matches 7 bases. V shed 2 bases, J shed 5 bases, and the junction held 9 bases outside the gene matches. This CDR3 spans 16 amino acids. CDR1 and CDR2 (germline): LNHNV, YYDKDF (reference sequence). DNA of the CDR3: TGTGCCACCAGCAGACCCAGCGCGCTAGCGGACAATGAGCAGTTCTTC. Translating it yields CATSRPSALADNEQFF. Full variable domain (rest looked up from reference TRBV15 and TRBJ2-1): DAMVIQNPRYQVTQFGKPVTLSCSQTLNHNVMYWYQQKSSQAPKLLFHYYDKDFNNEADTPDNFQSRRPNTSFCFLDIRSPGLGDTAMYLCATSRPSALADNEQFFGPGTRLTVL.

In its sample, this clonotype was seen a few times. The CDR3: CSVYTGGGKTQYF. The CDR3 DNA follows: TGCAGCGTTTATACAGGGGGTGGCAAGACCCAGTACTTC. The chain uses TRBV29-1 and TRBJ2-5; 8 nucleotides align to TRBD1. Germline trimming cut 5 bases from V and 6 bases from J; bases unmatched to any gene: 8. In germline, CDR1 is SQVTM, CDR2 ANQGSEA. The CDR3 is 13 amino acids.

At least ten counts were recorded for this clonotype. The chain couples TRBV10-3 to TRBJ1-1, with D unresolved. Germline V gene data show CDR1 as ENHRY and CDR2 as SYGVKD. With 10 bases removed from V and 0 bases from J, the gap between germline ends came to 12 bases. This CDR3 is built from 13 residues. The CDR3 nucleotides read TGTGCCAGCCTTAAGACTATGAACACTGAAGCTTTCTTT. Amino acid sequence: CASLKTMNTEAFF.

J is TRBJ2-1 and V is TRBV28; 8 positions match TRBD2. V shed 3 bases, J shed 0 bases, and the junction held 1 base outside the gene matches. CDR3 length equals 15 residues. Per germline, CDR1 MDHEN and CDR2 SYDVKM. The CDR3 bases are TGTGCCAGCAGTTTCGGGGGGGTCTCCTACAATGAGCAGTTCTTC. It is translated as CASSFGGVSYNEQFF.

The sample holds a few counts of this clonotype. The CDR3 DNA follows: TGTGCCAGCAGCAAGTGGGCGGGACTAGCGGGAGGGCCTACCTACGAGCAGTACTTC. Translated: CASSKWAGLAGGPTYEQYF. The chain links TRBV11-2 to TRBJ2-7; 16 bases align to TRBD2. The CDR3 length is 19 residues. V was clipped by 5 bases and J by 2 bases; unmatched bases: 12. The V gene's germline CDR1 is SGHAT and CDR2 FQNNGV.

V usage is TRBV20-1 and J usage is TRBJ2-1; 13 positions match TRBD2. There are 16 residues in the CDR3. CDR1 is DFQATT, CDR2 SNEGSKA, per germline (reference sequence). Unmatched junction bases numbered 9, after V lost 4 bases and J lost 6 bases. CDR3 loop: CSAKGTSGIIFNEQFF. The CDR3 nucleotides read TGCAGTGCTAAAGGGACTAGCGGGATAATTTTCAATGAGCAGTTCTTC.

This clonotype turned up a few times. The chain recombines TRBV19 with TRBJ2-1, with 7 nucleotides matching TRBD2. The CDR3 is 15 residues long. V trimming: 6 bases; J trimming: 7 bases; junction bases outside the gene matches: 12. From germline, CDR1 is LNHDA and CDR2 SQIVND (reference sequence). The CDR3 DNA follows: TGTGCCAGTAGGAGGAGGGAGCGGGACTATAATGAGCAGTTCTTC. Protein sequence: CASRRRERDYNEQFF.

This clonotype was counted at least ten times. This rearrangement joins TRBV5-1 to TRBJ1-1; 7 nucleotides agree with TRBD1. Germline V gene sequence: CDR1 SGHRS, CDR2 YFSETQ. Trimming took 0 bases from V and 5 from J; bases not matched to a gene: 4. The CDR3 contains 14 residues. The CDR3 DNA is TGCGCCAGCAGCTTGGAAGGGGGCAGGACTGAAGCTTTCTTT. Translating it yields CASSLEGGRTEAFF.

V is TRBV6-1 and J is TRBJ1-3; D not certain. Per the germline V gene, CDR1 is MNHNS and CDR2 is SASEGT. The ends were cut back, 7 bases at V and 0 bases at J, with 13 bases in the middle. The CDR3 sequence is 15 residues long. CDR3 amino acids: CASTPTESSGNTIYF. The CDR3 coding sequence is TGTGCCAGCACCCCGACCGAGAGCTCTGGAAACACCATATATTTT.

The rearrangement joins TRBV20-1 to TRBJ1-2, with D tentatively TRBD1 (5 bases). Trimming shortened V by 2 bases and J by 4 bases, and 20 bases separated the two germline ends. The CDR3 contains 16 residues. Germline V lookup: CDR1 DFQATT, CDR2 SNEGSKA (reference sequence). In DNA, the CDR3 is TGCAGTGCTAGAACGGCCCCCTCTGGGGGTACCTATGGCTACACCTTC. Encoded protein: CSARTAPSGGTYGYTF.

The V and J genes are TRBV29-1 and TRBJ2-3; possible D gene TRBD2, 6 bases. Trimming removed 7 bases from V and 0 bases from J, with 14 bases in between. Germline-derived CDR1 and CDR2 are SQVTM and ANQGSEA. The CDR3 consists of 14 residues. CDR3 bases: TGCAGCGCTACTAGCAGCCCTAGCACAGATACGCAGTATTTT. It translates to CSATSSPSTDTQYF.

This clonotype was counted between two and nine times. The CDR3 coding sequence is TGCAGTGCTCCCGGACCCACCGGGACTGAAGCTTTCTTT. It yields the protein CSAPGPTGTEAFF. The chain has TRBV20-1 and TRBJ1-1; D uncertain. V was trimmed by 5 bases and J by 5 bases, leaving 15 bases between them. CDR1 is DFQATT and CDR2 is SNEGSKA in the germline V gene (reference sequence). CDR3 length: 13 amino acids.

This clonotype was detected only a few times. The J gene is TRBJ1-1, the V gene TRBV9, with D perhaps TRBD1 (5 bases). This CDR3 is 14 amino acids long. The V end lost 3 bases, the J end lost 0 bases, and 9 bases lay between the germline ends. In germline, CDR1 is SGDLS, CDR2 YYNGEE. The CDR3 sequence: CASSGGGLNTEAFF. CDR3 sequence (DNA): TGTGCCAGCAGCGGGGGGGGGTTGAACACTGAAGCTTTCTTT.

The V gene is TRBV28, the J gene TRBJ2-7; 8 bases match TRBD2. CDR3 size: 14 residues. Germline V gene lookup returns CDR1 MDHEN and CDR2 SYDVKM. The ends lost 6 bases at V and 1 base at J; junction bases unmatched: 5. The CDR3 DNA reads as TGTGCCAGCAGAAGTAGCGGGACATCCTACGAGCAGTACTTC. Protein: CASRSSGTSYEQYF.

The sample holds a few counts of this clonotype. V gene TRBV24-1 combines with J gene TRBJ2-7, with 14 bases lining up with TRBD2. In germline, CDR1 is KGHDR, CDR2 SFDVKD. The CDR3 has 17 amino acids. Trimming at V came to 3 bases and at J to 4 bases, leaving 7 bases not matched to a gene. Here the CDR3 DNA reads TGTGCCACCAGTGATCCACCCGGGACTAGCGGGAGTTACGAGCAGTACTTC. Protein product: CATSDPPGTSGSYEQYF.

The chain joins TRBV20-1 to TRBJ1-1; no clear D. V was trimmed by 6 bases and J by 6 bases, leaving 11 bases between them. The CDR3 loop spans 11 amino acids. The germline V gene encodes CDR1 DFQATT and CDR2 SNEGSKA (reference sequence). Written as DNA, the CDR3 is TGCAGTGCGAGGAAGGGAGCTGAAGCTTTCTTT. Encoded protein: CSARKGAEAFF.

This clonotype was seen ten or more times. The chain has TRBV4-2 and TRBJ2-1; D may match TRBD1 or TRBD2 (5 bases each). CDR3 length: 14 amino acids. Germline CDR1 is LGHNA and CDR2 is YNFKEQ. V was cut by 6 bases and J by 4 bases, with 13 bases left in between. CDR3 DNA sequence: TGTGCCAGCAGTAGAGAAGAGGGGTACAATGAGCAGTTCTTC. Translated: CASSREEGYNEQFF.

This clonotype was counted only a few times. V is TRBV29-1 and J is TRBJ2-3, with 9 bases fitting TRBD1. CDR1 is SQVTM and CDR2 is ANQGSEA in the germline V gene. V lost 6 bases to trimming and J lost 4 bases; unmatched junction nucleotides: 8. The CDR3 totals 14 residues. The CDR3 loop is CSVPGTGISDTQYF. The CDR3 region has the DNA TGCAGCGTGCCCGGGACAGGGATATCAGATACGCAGTATTTT.